The 25 T cell receptor beta chains below all came from one sample that was sequenced in a study of blood T cell repertoires in COVID-19. Generated by immunoSEQ multiplex PCR, the TCRdb table keeps only in-frame clones and is missing some. In the table there are 70,000 or so clones, 65% to 90% of which are singletons. Source material: peripheral blood. The receptors were sampled from a woman aged 55-69 years with acute or convalescent COVID-19.

This chain uses TRBV2 with TRBJ1-1; 8 bases fit TRBD1. The CDR3 is made up of 14 amino acids. J gave up 6 bases and V 7 bases, and 10 bases lay outside the gene matches. Germline V gene data show CDR1 as SNHLY and CDR2 as FYNNEI. CDR3 nucleotide sequence: TGTGCCAGCACTCAACGACAGGGGTGGTCTGAAGCTTTCTTT. It encodes CASTQRQGWSEAFF.

The chain employs TRBV2 and TRBJ1-4; D perhaps matches TRBD1 (5 bases). Germline V CDR1 and CDR2: SNHLY, FYNNEI. Trimming left V 3 bases short and J 5 bases short, with 10 bases between. The CDR3 has 14 amino acids. CDR3 region: CASSEGQLNEKLFF. The CDR3 coding sequence is TGTGCCAGCAGTGAGGGGCAGCTCAATGAAAAACTGTTTTTT.

The chain joins TRBV14 to TRBJ1-1, with D tentatively TRBD1 (5 bases). Germline V lookup: CDR1 SGHDN, CDR2 FVKESK. The CDR3 covers 18 residues. V was trimmed by 6 bases and J by 2 bases, leaving 25 bases between them. The CDR3 nucleotides are TGTGCCAGCAGAGTTCGTACGGGGGGGTTGATTGCTAACACTGAAGCTTTCTTT. It translates to CASRVRTGGLIANTEAFF.

V gene TRBV7-2 combines with J gene TRBJ2-1; TRBD2 aligns across 11 bases. The ends lost 3 bases at V and 5 bases at J; junction bases unmatched: 3. The germline CDR1 and CDR2 sequences are SGHTA and FQGNSA. This CDR3 has 15 amino acids. CDR3 sequence reads: CASSFLAGGHNEQFF. DNA for the CDR3: TGTGCCAGCAGCTTTCTAGCGGGGGGTCACAATGAGCAGTTCTTC.

The chain combines TRBV4-2 with TRBJ2-1; 8 positions match TRBD1. The junction had 10 bases not matched to a gene; V was cut back by 0 bases and J by 6 bases. The CDR3 extends over 17 amino acids. CDR1 is LGHNA and CDR2 is YNFKEQ in the germline V gene. CDR3 coding DNA: TGTGCCAGCAGCCAAGATACTAACCAGGGGGCGGGCAATGAGCAGTTCTTC. It specifies CASSQDTNQGAGNEQFF.

The chain is built from TRBV15 and TRBJ1-2; D is perhaps TRBD1 (5 bases). V lost 0 bases to trimming and J lost 7 bases, with 15 bases between them. Per the germline V gene, CDR1 is LNHNV and CDR2 is YYDKDF (reference sequence). The CDR3 sequence is 15 residues long. CDR3 sequence (DNA): TGTGCCACCAGCAGAGATTTCGACAGCTATGGTGGCTACACCTTC. The encoded protein is CATSRDFDSYGGYTF.

This chain uses TRBV20-1 with TRBJ1-1, with D perhaps matching TRBD1 (5 bases). The germline gives CDR1 DFQATT, CDR2 SNEGSKA (reference sequence). CDR3 size: 12 residues. V was clipped by 3 bases and J by 4 bases, with 9 bases between them. CDR3 sequence reads: CSASPRGTEAFF. The CDR3 coding sequence is TGCAGTGCTAGTCCAAGGGGCACTGAAGCTTTCTTT.

The chain joins TRBV7-8 to TRBJ1-5; D unclear. V was pared by 2 bases and J by 0 bases, with 8 bases between. CDR3 length: 15 residues. Germline V CDR1 and CDR2: SGHVS, FQNEAQ. The CDR3 coding sequence is TGTGCCAGCAGCTTATTTGGAGGTAGCAATCAGCCCCAGCATTTT. This gives the protein CASSLFGGSNQPQHF.

CDR3 sequence reads: CASSDYQRTLNTEAFF. DNA for the CDR3: TGTGCCAGCAGTGATTATCAGCGTACTCTTAACACTGAAGCTTTCTTT. This chain joins TRBV6-1 and TRBJ1-1; D call uncertain. The CDR3 has 16 residues. The V end lost 3 bases, the J end lost 2 bases, and 16 bases lay between the germline ends. CDR1 MNHNS and CDR2 SASEGT come from the germline V gene.

The chain couples TRBV25-1 to TRBJ2-7, with 7 positions matching TRBD1. Losses at the gene ends were 5 bases for V and 10 bases for J; bases not matched to a gene: 20. The V gene's germline CDR1 is MGHDK and CDR2 SYGVNS. The CDR3 sequence is 16 residues long. CDR3 DNA: TGTGCCAGCAGTCCTCTCCCCGGGACAGCCCTCATTACTCAGTACTTC. Its translation: CASSPLPGTALITQYF.

V usage is TRBV2 and J usage is TRBJ1-3; D is undetermined. The CDR3 is 15 residues long. Trimming took off 0 bases at V and 0 bases at J, with 6 bases between the two ends. Per germline, CDR1 SNHLY and CDR2 FYNNEI. CDR3 nucleotides: TGTGCCAGCAGTGAAGCGCAGTTCTCTGGAAACACCATATATTTT. As protein: CASSEAQFSGNTIYF.

About this clone: The sample contains more than one DNA sequence encoding this CDR3. The chain links TRBV12-3 or TRBV12-4 to TRBJ1-1; D is possibly TRBD1 (5 bases). The CDR3 loop spans 11 amino acids. V lost 2 bases to trimming and J lost 7 bases, with 5 bases between them. CDR3 amino acids: CASSLRGEAFF. The CDR3, as DNA: TGTGCCAGCAGTTTAAGGGGTGAAGCTTTCTTT.

This sequence joins TRBV4-2 and TRBJ1-1; D is uncertain. The germline V and J ends were trimmed by 0 bases and 3 bases, with 11 bases remaining between them. The CDR3 is 15 amino acids. The germline V gene encodes CDR1 LGHNA and CDR2 YNFKEQ. The CDR3 spells CASSQEGSDYTEAFF. DNA for the CDR3: TGTGCCAGCAGCCAAGAAGGGAGCGACTACACTGAAGCTTTCTTT.

The genes are TRBV6-5 and TRBJ2-7, with TRBD1 identical over 10 bases. Unmatched junction bases numbered 9, after V lost 11 bases and J lost 2 bases. This CDR3 is built from 14 residues. The germline V gene has CDR1 MNHEY and CDR2 SVGAGI. CDR3 DNA sequence: TGTGCCGTCCAGCGAGGACAGGGGGCCTACGAGCAGTACTTC. The encoded protein is CAVQRGQGAYEQYF.

This clone was counted a few times. V usage is TRBV3-1 (or the pseudogene TRBV3-2) and J usage is TRBJ1-6; TRBD1 is a possible D gene (5 bases). The germline gives CDR1 LGHDT, CDR2 YNNKEL (reference sequence). This CDR3 contains 16 residues. V was trimmed by 1 base and J by 4 bases, leaving 11 bases between them. CDR3 DNA: TGTGCCAGCAGCCAAGTCGGAAGGGGATATAATTCACCCCTCCACTTT. It translates to CASSQVGRGYNSPLHF.

The rearrangement uses TRBV11-1 and TRBJ2-1; TRBD1 might be the D (6 bases). The germline V gene encodes CDR1 SGHAT and CDR2 FQDESV (reference sequence). V lost 5 bases and J lost 9, with 11 bases in between. This CDR3 is built from 12 residues. CDR3 sequence: CASSKQGSEQFF. DNA of the CDR3: TGTGCCAGCAGCAAGCAGGGGAGTGAGCAGTTCTTC.

V gene TRBV7-7 combines with J gene TRBJ2-2; tentatively, D is TRBD2 (5 bases). The V end lost 1 base, the J end lost 6 bases, and 12 bases lay between the germline ends. This CDR3 spans 15 amino acids. Germline CDR1 and CDR2: SSHAT and FNYEAQ (reference sequence). This CDR3 reads CASSLVPGKSGELFF. DNA for the CDR3: TGTGCCAGCAGCTTAGTTCCCGGGAAGTCCGGGGAGCTGTTTTTT.

This chain joins TRBV2 and TRBJ2-4; the match to TRBD1 covers 8 bases. Looked up from germline, CDR1 is SNHLY and CDR2 is FYNNEI. CDR3 length: 18 residues. Germline trimming cut 1 base from V and 1 base from J; bases unmatched to any gene: 9. The CDR3 is CASSEEAAGGYAKNIQYF. CDR3 nucleotide sequence: TGTGCCAGCAGTGAAGAGGCGGCAGGGGGCTATGCCAAAAACATTCAGTACTTC.

Only one count was recorded for this clone. This rearrangement joins TRBV18 to TRBJ1-2; D unclear. There are 14 residues in the CDR3. V dropped 6 bases and J dropped 3 bases, with 14 bases sitting between them. The germline gives CDR1 KGHSH, CDR2 LQKENI. The CDR3 nucleotides read TGTGCCAGCTCCCCCCGAGGGAGTGACTATGGCTACACCTTC. It yields the protein CASSPRGSDYGYTF.

The V gene is TRBV11-2, the J gene TRBJ1-2; 7 nucleotides line up with TRBD1. The CDR3 is 14 amino acids. Germline V gene lookup returns CDR1 SGHAT and CDR2 FQNNGV. Unmatched junction bases numbered 3, after V lost 1 base and J lost 4 bases. As DNA, the CDR3 is TGTGCCAGCAGCTTAGCGGGACAGAGCTATGGCTACACCTTC. This codes for CASSLAGQSYGYTF.

The J gene is TRBJ1-1, the V gene TRBV5-1; unclear D gene. V dropped 0 bases and J dropped 1 base, with 7 bases sitting between them. This CDR3 contains 14 residues. CDR1 and CDR2 from the germline V gene are SGHRS and YFSETQ. The CDR3 DNA sequence: TGCGCCAGCAGCTTGGCCGGGTCGAACACTGAAGCTTTCTTT. Its translation: CASSLAGSNTEAFF.

The rearrangement joins TRBV19 to TRBJ1-5; TRBD1 matches 11 bases. Per the germline V gene, CDR1 is LNHDA and CDR2 is SQIVND (reference sequence). Trimming at V came to 5 bases and at J to 2 bases, leaving 14 bases not matched to a gene. CDR3 length: 19 residues. Here the CDR3 reads CASSFWTGGITMGNQPQHF. CDR3 coding DNA: TGTGCCAGTAGTTTTTGGACAGGGGGCATCACGATGGGCAATCAGCCCCAGCATTTT.

The V and J genes are TRBV18 and TRBJ1-4; 7 positions agree with TRBD1. This CDR3 has 14 residues. After removal of 1 base from V and 6 bases from J, the junction contained 2 bases not matched to a gene. Germline CDR1 reads KGHSH; CDR2 reads LQKENI. CDR3 sequence: CASSPRQGDEKLFF. CDR3 DNA sequence: TGTGCCAGCTCACCACGGCAGGGGGATGAAAAACTGTTTTTT.

The chain employs TRBV3-1 (or the pseudogene TRBV3-2) and TRBJ2-7; 10 bases match TRBD1. In germline, CDR1 is LGHDT, CDR2 YNNKEL (reference sequence). The V and J ends lost 6 bases and 6 bases, in that order; junction bases with no gene match: 2. CDR3 length: 12 amino acids. Here the CDR3 reads CASRGTGVEQYF. The CDR3 DNA reads TGTGCCAGCAGGGGGACAGGGGTCGAGCAGTACTTC.

This chain joins TRBV5-1 and TRBJ1-2, with 10 bases fitting TRBD1. V dropped 0 bases and J dropped 7; count of bases not matched to a gene: 15. In germline, CDR1 is SGHRS, CDR2 YFSETQ. This CDR3 comprises 18 residues. CDR3 residues: CASSLDSGVRDRGLGYTF. As DNA, the CDR3 is TGCGCCAGCAGCTTGGACTCGGGCGTCCGCGACAGGGGGCTTGGCTACACCTTC.